The 10 T cell receptor beta chains listed next were all sequenced from one sample in a study of cytomegalovirus exposure and HLA in healthy donors. 60 Vbeta and 13 Jbeta primers were used in PCR. Sequenced by immunoSEQ multiplex PCR; TCRdb stores in-frame clones only, minus some. Here the sample spans 150,000 or so clones, around 80% being singletons. The specimen sequenced was PBMCs. Source of these receptors: a woman between 40 and 50 years old in good health and CMV-seropositive.

This sequence joins TRBV4-3 and TRBJ2-1; weak D call: TRBD1 (5 bases). In germline, CDR1 is LGHNA, CDR2 YSLEER. V lost 3 bases and J lost 3, with 9 bases in between. The CDR3 runs 14 residues. The CDR3 nucleotides are TGCGCCAGCAGCCACCAAGACAGCTACAATGAGCAGTTCTTC. Translated: CASSHQDSYNEQFF.

The chain employs TRBV7-9 and TRBJ1-1; TRBD1 matches 10 bases. Trimming took 4 bases from V and 1 from J; bases not matched to a gene: 3. CDR1 and CDR2 from the germline V gene are SEHNR and FQNEAQ (reference sequence). CDR3 length equals 15 residues. The CDR3 loop reads CASSWRTGGNTEAFF. DNA for the CDR3: TGTGCCAGCAGCTGGAGGACAGGGGGGAACACTGAAGCTTTCTTT.

The gene calls are TRBV5-1 and TRBJ2-3; 7 bases match TRBD1. Germline V gives CDR1 SGHRS, CDR2 YFSETQ. There are 15 residues in the CDR3. V was pared by 4 bases and J by 2 bases, with 7 bases of the junction left unmatched. The CDR3 reads CASSDGTVTTDTQYF. Here the CDR3 DNA reads TGCGCCAGCAGCGACGGGACAGTCACCACAGATACGCAGTATTTT.

The gene calls are TRBV9 and TRBJ1-3; D gene uncertain. Germline CDR1 is SGDLS and CDR2 is YYNGEE. Trimming took off 0 bases at V and 3 bases at J, with 7 bases between the two ends. The CDR3 extends over 14 amino acids. Here the CDR3 reads CASSVVASGNTIYF. The CDR3 nucleotides read TGTGCCAGCAGCGTAGTAGCAAGTGGAAACACCATATATTTT.

V gene TRBV15 combines with J gene TRBJ1-1; D is uncertain. Per germline, CDR1 LNHNV and CDR2 YYDKDF (reference sequence). CDR3 length equals 14 residues. V lost 0 bases, J lost 8 bases, and 13 bases lay in between. The CDR3 loop is CATSRDRTLREAFF. The CDR3, as DNA: TGTGCCACCAGCAGAGATCGCACTTTGAGAGAAGCTTTCTTT.

The chain combines TRBV5-6 with TRBJ2-3; TRBD2 might be the D (6 bases). Germline CDR1 reads SGHDT; CDR2 reads YYEEEE. The CDR3 loop spans 14 amino acids. V gave up 6 bases and J gave up 0 bases, with 11 bases separating them. CDR3 DNA: TGTGCCAGCACATCAGGGACTAGCACAGATACGCAGTATTTT. Protein product: CASTSGTSTDTQYF. The whole variable domain, remainder taken from reference TRBV5-6 and TRBJ2-3, is DAGVTQSPTHLIKTRGQQVTLRCSPKSGHDTVSWYQQALGQGPQFIFQYYEEEERQRGNFPDRFSGHQFPNYSSELNVNALLLGDSALYLCASTSGTSTDTQYFGPGTRLTVL.

This clone appeared a few times. This chain links TRBV7-2 with TRBJ2-5; D is perhaps TRBD1 (6 bases). V was shortened by 3 bases and J by 5 bases, with 13 bases between the two germline ends. The CDR3 covers 14 residues. Germline loops: CDR1 SGHTA, CDR2 FQGNSA. CDR3 sequence (DNA): TGTGCCAGCAGCTTTTCAGGGGTGAGGGAGACCCAGTACTTC. It encodes CASSFSGVRETQYF.

The chain uses TRBV14 and TRBJ2-7; 7 nucleotides line up with TRBD2. This CDR3 has 16 amino acids. CDR1 and CDR2 from the germline V gene are SGHDN and FVKESK. The V gene end was trimmed by 3 bases and the J gene end by 0 bases; junction bases not matched to a gene: 8. CDR3 sequence reads: CASSQTGLRASYEQYF. The CDR3 DNA is TGTGCCAGCAGCCAGACGGGACTAAGGGCCTCCTACGAGCAGTACTTC.

The chain joins TRBV19 to TRBJ2-1; the D gene is possibly TRBD2 (6 bases). The CDR3 runs 13 residues. Germline lookup yields CDR1 LNHDA and CDR2 SQIVND (reference sequence). The ends were cut back, 4 bases at V and 5 bases at J, with 9 bases in the middle. CDR3 sequence (DNA): TGTGCCAGTAGTAACGGGAGAAACAATGAGCAGTTCTTC. Its translation is CASSNGRNNEQFF. Full variable domain (outside the CDR3, taken from reference TRBV19 and TRBJ2-1): DGGITQSPKYLFRKEGQNVTLSCEQNLNHDAMYWYRQDPGQGLRLIYYSQIVNDFQKGDIAEGYSVSREKKESFPLTVTSAQKNPTAFYLCASSNGRNNEQFFGPGTRLTVL.

This clone has a handful of counts. The chain joins TRBV28 to TRBJ1-2; TRBD1 matches at 9 bases. This CDR3 is 15 amino acids long. V shed 5 bases, J shed 8 bases, and the junction held 12 bases outside the gene matches. CDR1 MDHEN and CDR2 SYDVKM come from the germline V gene. The CDR3 DNA reads as TGTGCCAGCAGTCCCTCTTTGGGGACAGGGAGCGGCTACACCTTC. It encodes CASSPSLGTGSGYTF.